The rows below give T cell receptor beta chains drawn from one sample of a study of cytomegalovirus exposure and HLA in healthy donors. Data came from immunoSEQ multiplex PCR; TCRdb stores just in-frame clones and leaves some out. The sample carries over 110,000 clones, about nine tenths recorded once. The source material was PBMCs. The receptors were sampled from a man aged 18 to 35 in good health and CMV-seronegative. Each CDR3 is given with its conserved first and last residue.

j_call v_call cdr3_aa
TRBJ2-1 TRBV6-4 CASRPGQGPFF
TRBJ1-1 TRBV4-1 CASSPQAQGVFMNTEAFF
TRBJ2-2 TRBV19 CASSDNTGQNTGELFF
TRBJ2-5 TRBV5-1 CASSLQETQYF
TRBJ2-5 TRBV11-2 CASSLGLAEETQYF
TRBJ1-3 TRBV7-9 CASSLPRGGLLSSGNTIYF
TRBJ2-3 TRBV2 CANSLIASTDTQYF
TRBJ1-5 TRBV6-1 CASSGSDLRGQTISNQPQHF
TRBJ2-6 TRBV4-1 CASSQGDSGSGANVLTF
TRBJ2-7 TRBV7-9 CASSPAGGGTDYEQYF
TRBJ2-5 TRBV5-4 CASSLTGYQETQYF
- TRBV21-1 CASSTTRDIQYF
TRBJ1-4 TRBV5-1 CASSPGQPTNEKLFF
TRBJ2-5 TRBV28 CASSLRSPLMGGETQYF
TRBJ2-5 TRBV7-6 CASSFLEGLAGETQYF
TRBJ1-1 TRBV5-6 CASSLGQGSGEAFF
TRBJ2-7 TRBV6-1 CASSESGDYQEQYF
TRBJ1-2 TRBV19 CASHQQGITPNYGYTF
TRBJ2-7 TRBV5-1 CASRGEVEQYF
TRBJ1-2 TRBV30 CAWSTGDYGYTF
TRBJ1-1 TRBV7-8 CASSLGGVNTEAFF
TRBJ1-4 TRBV29-1 CSYRGGSGEKLFF
TRBJ2-5 TRBV5-1 CASSLAQPIQETQYF
TRBJ2-7 TRBV5-1 CASSPRGLSSYEQYF
TRBJ2-1 TRBV4-1 CASSQLGLAASEQFF
TRBJ1-4 TRBV27 CASSLSEGAREKLFF
TRBJ2-7 TRBV5-8 CASSLLVQYEQYF
TRBJ1-2 TRBV19 CASSNDRGGDYGYTF
TRBJ1-1 TRBV7-8 CASSLGGQASWNTEAFF
TRBJ2-1 TRBV18 CASSPGLLNEQFF
TRBJ2-7 TRBV7-9 CASSFPGHLSYEQYF
TRBJ2-7 TRBV2 CASSEAPGQPEQYF
TRBJ1-1 TRBV7-6 CASSLGTGADTEAFF
TRBJ1-2 TRBV6-4 CASSDSEGHSGYTF
TRBJ1-2 TRBV29-1 CSVEERSYGYTF
TRBJ2-7 TRBV28 CASSLLLGGSGREQYF
TRBJ2-2 TRBV6-1 CASSEGKGAPNTGELFF
TRBJ2-7 TRBV19 CATLAGFPNYEQYF
TRBJ2-1 TRBV25-1 CASSGGYEQFF
TRBJ2-1 TRBV7-8 CASSVGTGAGNEQFF
TRBJ1-5 TRBV7-9 CASSISGPYQPQHF
TRBJ2-5 TRBV19 CASSRERAQETQYF
TRBJ2-3 TRBV9 CASSVVLTDTQYF
TRBJ1-6 TRBV5-4 CASSGGQWGDLHF
TRBJ2-1 TRBV21-1 CASSKEGQGNDEQFF
TRBJ1-2 TRBV7-9 CASSSTPSAGIYGYTF
TRBJ2-3 TRBV19 CASSTTLAGNTQYF
TRBJ2-1 TRBV10-3 CAISGPPSGVDNEQFF
TRBJ2-3 TRBV18 CASSESSTDTQYF
TRBJ2-5 TRBV25-1 CASSEYDGETQYF
TRBJ1-4 TRBV7-6 CASSQVQGRAYEKLFF
TRBJ1-2 TRBV11-2 CASSLQDLYGYTF
TRBJ1-2 TRBV5-1 CASSFPGQTYGYTF
TRBJ1-2 TRBV2 CAIFPQRSSNYGYTF
TRBJ1-4 TRBV10-2 CASRTGGTEKLFF
TRBJ2-3 TRBV28 CASSPTKREGPTDTQYF
TRBJ1-4 TRBV7-8 CASSLASGVNEKLFF
TRBJ2-2 TRBV6-6 CASNKGGTGVAGELFF